The rows below give T cell receptor beta chains drawn from one sample of a study of blood T cell repertoires in COVID-19. Data came from immunoSEQ multiplex PCR; TCRdb stores just in-frame clones and leaves some out. The data contain under 300,000 clones, 80% to 90% of them singletons. Sequences were obtained from peripheral blood. These receptors came from a man in his forties or fifties who had recovered from COVID-19. The CDR3 runs from the conserved cysteine through the conserved F or W. D genes are given only for firm matches. Only part of the rows carry a size: once, few, many, or a class if the clone is expanded.

V gene	J gene	D gene	clone size	CDR3 DNA	CDR3 protein
TRBV3-1/TRBV3-2	TRBJ2-7	TRBD2	many	TGTGCCAGCAGTCACCCTAGCGGGAGCAACTCCTACGAGCAGTACTTC	CASSHPSGSNSYEQYF
TRBV10-3	TRBJ1-5	TRBD1	few	TGTGCCATCAGTGAACAGGGGAGCAATCAGCCCCAGCATTTT	CAISEQGSNQPQHF
TRBV7-9	TRBJ1-2	TRBD1	.	TGTGCCAGCAGCCCTATGGGACAGGGGGCGTCTGGCTACACCTTC	CASSPMGQGASGYTF
TRBV6-6	TRBJ1-4	TRBD1	.	TGTGCCAGCAGGGGACAGGACAAACTGTTTTTT	CASRGQDKLFF
TRBV11-2	TRBJ2-1	TRBD2	.	TGTGCCAGCAGCTTAGAAGCGGGGGGGCTCCATGAGCAGTTCTTC	CASSLEAGGLHEQFF
TRBV2	TRBJ2-2	TRBD2	.	TGTGCCAGCAGTGAAAGCCTAGCGGGACGCACCGGGGAGCTGTTTTTT	CASSESLAGRTGELFF
TRBV19	TRBJ1-5	TRBD1	.	TGTGCCAGTGAAAGACAGGGTTGGGGCAATCAGCCCCAGCATTTT	CASERQGWGNQPQHF
TRBV28	TRBJ2-1	.	few	TGTGCCAGCAGTCCATACAATGAGCAGTTCTTC	CASSPYNEQFF
TRBV2	TRBJ2-3	.	.	TGTGCCACCTCGGACTTTTCAGATACGCAGTATTTT	CATSDFSDTQYF
TRBV3-1/TRBV3-2	TRBJ2-5	TRBD2	.	TGTGCCAGCAGCCGTTCTAGCGGACAAGAGACCCAGTACTTC	CASSRSSGQETQYF
TRBV19	TRBJ1-1	.	once	TGTGCCAGTAGCGGCCAGGTGAACACTGAAGCTTTCTTT	CASSGQVNTEAFF
TRBV12-5	TRBJ1-1	.	.	TGTGCTAGTGGTTTGGTACGATTGGGAGTTGTCACTGAAGCTTTCTTT	CASGLVRLGVVTEAFF
TRBV12-3/TRBV12-4	TRBJ2-5	.	.	TGTGCCAGCCGCAGGGGAGAGACCCAGTACTTC	CASRRGETQYF
TRBV19	TRBJ1-6	TRBD1	.	TGTGCCAGTGCGAGGAGGGGGACAGATTATAATTCACCCCTCCACTTT	CASARRGTDYNSPLHF
TRBV18	TRBJ2-5	.	.	TGTGCCAGCTCACCAATGACAGGAGGTGAGGAGACCCAGTACTTC	CASSPMTGGEETQYF
TRBV10-3	TRBJ2-5	TRBD1	.	TGTGCCATCAGTTCAGACAGGGGAGGAGAGACCCAGTACTTC	CAISSDRGGETQYF
TRBV5-4	TRBJ2-2	.	.	TGTGCCAGCAGCCCCTCCTACGGGGAGCTGTTTTTT	CASSPSYGELFF
TRBV7-2	TRBJ2-2	.	.	TGTGCCAGCAGCCCGCTGGGAGCGGACACCGGGGAGCTGTTTTTT	CASSPLGADTGELFF
TRBV2	TRBJ1-6	.	.	TGTGCCAGCAGTGAAGCTACGACAGATTCACCCCTCCACTTT	CASSEATTDSPLHF
TRBV5-1	TRBJ1-4	TRBD1	.	TGCGCCAGCAGCCTCGGACAGGGGGCGGTTCCAACTAATGAAAAACTGTTTTTT	CASSLGQGAVPTNEKLFF
TRBV30	TRBJ1-2	.	.	TGTGCCTTGACAGGCGCTACCAGGGACTATGGCTACACCTTC	CALTGATRDYGYTF
TRBV4-1	TRBJ2-5	.	once	TGCGCCAGCAGCCAGGGGGCCCCGGAAGAAGAGACCCAGTACTTC	CASSQGAPEEETQYF
TRBV30	TRBJ1-1	.	.	TGTGCCTGGAGTGTACGACAGAACACTGAAGCTTTCTTT	CAWSVRQNTEAFF
TRBV15	TRBJ1-2	TRBD1	.	TGTGCCACCAGCAGGAGACAGGGGGGCCTCTCGGGCTACACCTTC	CATSRRQGGLSGYTF
TRBV23-1	TRBJ1-1	TRBD1	.	TGCGCCCCTACCGGGACAGGGGCGAGGGACACTGAAGCTTTCTTT	CAPTGTGARDTEAFF
TRBV19	TRBJ1-5	.	.	TGTGCCAGTGGCGGGCGACCGGCCGGCAATCAGCCCCAGCATTTT	CASGGRPAGNQPQHF
TRBV7-8	TRBJ1-2	.	.	TGTGCCAGCAGCCCCACAGCCAGGGCCCCCCGGTTACGCGGCTACACCTTC	CASSPTARAPRLRGYTF
TRBV10-3	TRBJ2-2	TRBD2	.	TGTGCCATAGGGGGACTAGTTTCCTCCGGGGAGCTGTTTTTT	CAIGGLVSSGELFF
TRBV19	TRBJ2-7	TRBD1	once	TGTGCCAGTAGTCCCCGGGGTGGGACAGGGATTTACGAGCAGTACTTC	CASSPRGGTGIYEQYF
TRBV4-3	TRBJ1-1	.	.	TGCGCCAGCAGCCAAGAGAGCAGGGACACTGAAGCTTTCTTT	CASSQESRDTEAFF
TRBV2	TRBJ2-7	.	.	TGTGCCAGCAGTGAATCGCCTCAGTACTACGAGCAGTACTTC	CASSESPQYYEQYF
TRBV9	TRBJ1-1	TRBD1	.	TGTGCCAGCAGCCCACAGGGGGATAGCACTGAAGCTTTCTTT	CASSPQGDSTEAFF
TRBV6-4	TRBJ2-1	TRBD2	few	TGTGCCAGCAGCATTAGCGGGAGCGCTGAGCAGTTCTTC	CASSISGSAEQFF
TRBV11-3	TRBJ2-1	.	.	TGTGCCAGCAGCCACTTATACTATGAGCAGTTCTTC	CASSHLYYEQFF
TRBV18	TRBJ2-5	TRBD1	.	TGTGCCAGCTCAACAGGGGGAGAGACCCAGTACTTC	CASSTGGETQYF
TRBV7-2	TRBJ1-1	.	.	TGTGCCAGCAGCTTAGGAGGCAGACGGAACACTGAAGCTTTCTTT	CASSLGGRRNTEAFF
TRBV2	TRBJ2-3	TRBD2	.	TGTGCCAGCAGTGAAGGGCTAGCGGGGGGTCTCACAGATACGCAGTATTTT	CASSEGLAGGLTDTQYF
TRBV5-4	TRBJ2-1	TRBD2	.	TGTGCCAGCAGCTTGGGACTAGCGGGGGCATACAATGAGCAGTTCTTC	CASSLGLAGAYNEQFF
TRBV13	TRBJ1-2	TRBD1	once	TGTGCCAGCAGCTTAGGGGTCAGGGGGGCTAACTATGGCTACACCTTC	CASSLGVRGANYGYTF